These 29 T cell receptor beta chains originate from one sample sequenced in a study of blood T cells in healthy people across ages. The use of a sample-barcoded 5' primer and a J-beta primer mix characterized a second PCR of about 7 to 12 cycles. TCRdb ran MiXCR on the 5' RACE reads and lists one entry per CDR3 protein. This table holds around 580,000 distinct CDR3 sequences, roughly 48% found once. Sequencing was carried out using blood. The receptors shown here come from a man older than 75 in good health.

This clonotype was counted a few times. The V and J genes are TRBV20-1 and TRBJ1-5, with a possible D match to TRBD1 (5 bases). The V end was cut by 1 base, the J end by 7 bases, with 14 bases between. The length of the CDR3 is 14 residues. Per the germline V gene, CDR1 is DFQATT and CDR2 is SNEGSKA (reference sequence). CDR3 DNA: TGCAGTGCTAGAGTAGGGCAGAACAGGCAGCCCCAGCATTTT. Residues: CSARVGQNRQPQHF.

This clonotype was seen many times. A read error may account for a junction end that differs from germline. The gene calls are TRBV7-7 and TRBJ2-1; no definite D call. The CDR3 sequence is 13 residues long. Germline V lookup: CDR1 SSHAT, CDR2 FNYEAQ (reference sequence). CDR3 bases: TGTGCTAGCAGCCTAGACCCGTACAATGAGCAGTTCTTC. Its translation: CASSLDPYNEQFF.

This clonotype was seen a single time. The chain recombines TRBV20-1 with TRBJ2-7; unclear D gene. CDR1 and CDR2 (germline): DFQATT, SNEGSKA (reference sequence). V was pared by 4 bases and J by 4 bases, with 20 bases between. The CDR3 consists of 15 residues. Here the CDR3 reads CSATPLRRRSYEQYF. The CDR3 coding sequence is TGCAGTGCTACACCTCTTAGGCGGAGAAGTTACGAGCAGTACTTC.

The chain recombines TRBV20-1 with TRBJ2-1; 7 nucleotides align to TRBD2. CDR1 DFQATT and CDR2 SNEGSKA come from the germline V gene (reference sequence). The CDR3 runs 11 residues. The V segment lost 6 bases and the J segment 10 bases; nucleotides outside the gene matches: 6. Written as DNA, the CDR3 is TGCAGTGCCCACGGGACTAAGGAGCAGTTCTTC. Protein product: CSAHGTKEQFF.

This clonotype occurred many times. The rearrangement links TRBV6-5 to TRBJ1-1; D ambiguous. Germline V gene lookup returns CDR1 MNHEY and CDR2 SVGAGI. The CDR3 spans 15 residues. V dropped 7 bases and J dropped 11 bases, with 26 bases sitting between them. The CDR3 bases are TGTGCCAGCACCAAGGACGGCTTGGGCAGCACGAAGGCTTTCTTT. It translates to CASTKDGLGSTKAFF.

This clonotype was counted at least ten times. The DNA for the CDR3 is TGTGCCAGCAGTGAGACTAGCGGGGGGGTTGATGAGCAGTTCTTC. Translation gives CASSETSGGVDEQFF. The rearrangement uses TRBV6-5 and TRBJ2-1; 14 bases fit TRBD2. Germline V lookup: CDR1 MNHEY, CDR2 SVGAGI. J gave up 8 bases and V 5 bases, and 5 bases lay outside the gene matches. The CDR3 loop spans 15 amino acids.

Many counts were recorded for this clonotype. The chain couples TRBV6-6 to TRBJ1-2, with 7 nucleotides matching TRBD1. The CDR3 is made up of 17 amino acids. Trimming cost V 5 bases and J 2 bases; bases outside gene matches: 14. Germline loops: CDR1 MNHNY, CDR2 SVGAGI (reference sequence). This CDR3 reads CASSPRQGSLGNYGYTF. The CDR3, as DNA: TGTGCCAGCAGTCCTCGACAGGGCAGCTTAGGGAACTATGGCTACACCTTC.

The chain couples TRBV14 to TRBJ2-1, with D tentatively TRBD1 or TRBD2 (6 bases each). This CDR3 has 16 amino acids. Trimming took off 2 bases at V and 0 bases at J, with 11 bases between the two ends. Per the germline V gene, CDR1 is SGHDN and CDR2 is FVKESK. In DNA, the CDR3 is TGTGCCAGCAGCCAACTAGGGGGGAGCTCCTACAATGAGCAGTTCTTC. Translation: CASSQLGGSSYNEQFF.

Concerning this clonotype: Since a much larger clone is just one base distant, this may be a read error. This chain connects TRBV20-1 to TRBJ2-1; 10 nucleotides line up with TRBD2. Judging by the DNA end, TRBJ2-7 fits better; the J call may be wrong. CDR1 is DFQATT, CDR2 SNEGSKA, per germline (reference sequence). The CDR3 is made up of 17 amino acids. The CDR3 loop reads CSARDPRTSGSYNEQYF. The CDR3 bases are TGCAGTGCTAGAGACCCAAGGACTAGCGGCTCCTACAATGAGCAGTACTTC.

This rearrangement joins TRBV7-2 to TRBJ1-2; D gene ambiguous. CDR3 size: 14 residues. Looked up from germline, CDR1 is SGHTA and CDR2 is FQGNSA. With 1 base removed from V and 3 bases from J, the gap between germline ends came to 9 bases. The CDR3 DNA follows: TGTGCCAGCAGCTTAGTTACACGGGACTATGGCTACACCTTC. This translates into CASSLVTRDYGYTF.

This clonotype was counted a few times. A read error may produce the germline difference seen at one junction end. J is TRBJ2-5 and V is TRBV29-1; maybe TRBD2 (7 bases). The CDR3 has 13 amino acids. CDR1 and CDR2 (germline): SQVTM, ANQGSEA. CDR3 residues: CSVEGGARETQYF. The CDR3 DNA follows: TGCAGCGTGGAAGGGGGGGCGCGAGAGACCCAGTACTTC.

This clonotype occurred a few times. J is TRBJ2-1 and V is TRBV20-1; possible D gene TRBD1, 6 bases. Trimming cost V 5 bases and J 7 bases, with 21 bases left between them. The CDR3 has 15 amino acids. Germline V gene lookup returns CDR1 DFQATT and CDR2 SNEGSKA (reference sequence). The CDR3 sequence is CSAGRGLQGKNEQFF. DNA of the CDR3: TGCAGTGCTGGACGGGGTTTGCAGGGGAAAAATGAGCAGTTCTTC.

The chain joins TRBV5-1 to TRBJ1-4, with 11 nucleotides matching TRBD1. The CDR3 has 17 residues. The trim removed 4 bases at V and 7 bases at J, leaving 12 bases unmatched. CDR1 and CDR2 from the germline V gene are SGHRS and YFSETQ. The chain's CDR3 is CASSRDRGTSPGEKLFF. CDR3 bases: TGCGCCAGCAGCCGGGACAGGGGGACCTCGCCTGGTGAAAAACTGTTTTTT.

The rearrangement joins TRBV5-1 to TRBJ1-5; D is ambiguous. Germline CDR1 reads SGHRS; CDR2 reads YFSETQ. This CDR3 contains 13 residues. V was trimmed by 0 bases and J by 6 bases, leaving 7 bases between them. The CDR3 loop is CASSLERGQPQHF. Here the CDR3 DNA reads TGCGCCAGCAGCTTGGAGCGGGGTCAGCCCCAGCATTTT.

The rearrangement links TRBV20-1 to TRBJ2-7; 10 bases are shared with TRBD2. The CDR3 spans 14 residues. The germline CDR1 and CDR2 sequences are DFQATT and SNEGSKA (reference sequence). The junction had 5 bases not matched to a gene; V was cut back by 3 bases and J by 3 bases. The CDR3 bases are TGCAGTGCTAGTTACTCTAGCGGGAGCTACGAGCAGTACTTC. This codes for CSASYSSGSYEQYF.

This chain joins TRBV20-1 and TRBJ2-5, with unresolved D. The J call may be mistaken, given a closer DNA end match to TRBJ2-7. The CDR3 is 11 residues long. Germline V gene lookup returns CDR1 DFQATT and CDR2 SNEGSKA (reference sequence). CDR3 bases: TGCAGTGCTCCGTCCTCCTACGAGCAGTACTTC. Its translation is CSAPSSYEQYF.

This chain joins TRBV20-1 and TRBJ2-3; D not resolved. The V and J ends lost 6 bases and 1 base respectively, with 20 bases between them. The CDR3 extends over 16 amino acids. Germline V CDR1 and CDR2: DFQATT, SNEGSKA (reference sequence). The chain's CDR3 is CSAGSLRTLGTDTQYF. The CDR3 bases are TGCAGTGCGGGCTCACTCCGCACCCTAGGCACAGATACGCAGTATTTT.

The chain employs TRBV3-1 and TRBJ2-6; D not certain. The V gene lost 2 bases and the J gene lost 2 bases, with 4 bases spanning the gap. CDR3 length: 14 amino acids. CDR1 LGHDT and CDR2 YNNKEL come from the germline V gene (reference sequence). The CDR3 loop reads CASSQQTGANVLTF. The CDR3 region has the DNA TGTGCCAGCAGCCAACAGACTGGGGCCAACGTCCTGACTTTC.

The chain links TRBV7-2 to TRBJ2-5; D not resolved. Germline-derived CDR1 and CDR2 are SGHTA and FQGNSA. The germline V and J ends were trimmed by 2 bases and 11 bases, with 21 bases remaining between them. This CDR3 comprises 15 residues. The CDR3 coding sequence is TGTGCCAGCAGCTTACTTATGAGCCCGTACAATGAGCAGTACTTC. It yields the protein CASSLLMSPYNEQYF.

V usage is TRBV3-1 and J usage is TRBJ2-3, with 7 nucleotides matching TRBD2. The CDR3 totals 14 residues. Germline-derived CDR1 and CDR2 are LGHDT and YNNKEL (reference sequence). The ends lost 4 bases at V and 4 bases at J; junction bases unmatched: 5. CDR3 amino acids: CASSRSGVADTQYF. In DNA form, the CDR3 reads TGTGCCAGCAGCCGCAGCGGGGTAGCAGATACGCAGTATTTT.

This chain joins TRBV5-1 and TRBJ1-4; 12 nucleotides match TRBD1. This CDR3 has 14 amino acids. The V gene end was trimmed by 5 bases and the J gene end by 8 bases; junction bases not matched to a gene: 4. Germline lookup yields CDR1 SGHRS and CDR2 YFSETQ. The CDR3 is CASREGTGGEKLFF. For the CDR3, the DNA is TGCGCCAGCAGGGAGGGGACAGGGGGCGAAAAACTGTTTTTT.

A few counts support this clonotype. This chain links TRBV4-2 with TRBJ1-6; D uncertain. Trimming cost V 0 bases and J 4 bases, with 4 bases left between them. In germline, CDR1 is LGHNA, CDR2 YNFKEQ. This CDR3 is built from 14 residues. The CDR3 here is CASSQERYNSPLHF. In DNA, the CDR3 is TGTGCCAGCAGCCAAGAACGATATAATTCACCCCTCCACTTT.

This chain uses TRBV5-1 with TRBJ2-3; 7 bases are a match to TRBD1. The germline V gene encodes CDR1 SGHRS and CDR2 YFSETQ. The CDR3 runs to 16 residues. J was trimmed by 4 bases and V by 0 bases; bases with no gene match: 8. This CDR3 is CASSLDPGQPPDTQYF. CDR3 bases: TGCGCCAGCAGCTTGGACCCGGGACAGCCCCCAGATACGCAGTATTTT.

The CDR3 sequence is CSASPFATSGTYEQYF. CDR3 DNA: TGCAGTGCTAGTCCGTTCGCGACTAGCGGGACCTACGAGCAGTACTTC. The rearrangement joins TRBV20-1 to TRBJ2-7, with 11 bases that match TRBD2. V lost 3 bases, J lost 2 bases, and 9 bases stayed unmatched. The germline gives CDR1 DFQATT, CDR2 SNEGSKA (reference sequence). This CDR3 is 16 amino acids long.

This clonotype was detected a few times. The chain couples TRBV2 to TRBJ2-7, with 11 positions matching TRBD2. Unmatched junction bases numbered 3, after V lost 6 bases and J lost 2 bases. Looked up from germline, CDR1 is SNHLY and CDR2 is FYNNEI. This CDR3 spans 14 amino acids. The CDR3 bases are TGTGCCAGCAGGGGGACTAGCGGACCCTACGAGCAGTACTTC. Amino acid sequence: CASRGTSGPYEQYF.

This clonotype was counted many times. This chain joins TRBV6-6 and TRBJ2-7; a possible D gene is TRBD2 (5 bases). The CDR3 is made up of 16 amino acids. Trimming left V 5 bases short and J 4 bases short, with 21 bases between. Per germline, CDR1 MNHNY and CDR2 SVGAGI (reference sequence). The CDR3 protein is CASSTPRERSLYEQYF. In DNA form, the CDR3 reads TGTGCCAGCAGTACGCCCCGGGAACGGTCCCTGTACGAGCAGTACTTC.

Regarding this clonotype: Germline is not matched at one junction end, which may reflect a read error. The rearrangement uses TRBV10-3 and TRBJ1-3; unclear D gene. The CDR3 is 11 residues long. Germline CDR1 ENHRY, CDR2 SYGVKD. In nucleotides, the CDR3 is TGTACCATCAAGGGTGGAAACACCATATATTTT. Translating gives CTIKGGNTIYF.

This clonotype was observed a few times. This chain connects TRBV20-1 to TRBJ2-3, with TRBD2 matching over 7 bases. Trimming at V came to 4 bases and at J to 2 bases, leaving 12 bases not matched to a gene. Germline V gives CDR1 DFQATT, CDR2 SNEGSKA (reference sequence). This CDR3 has 16 residues. This CDR3 reads CSAIVRREASTDTQYF. The DNA of the CDR3 is TGCAGTGCTATTGTCCGCCGGGAGGCCTCCACAGATACGCAGTATTTT.

In its sample, this clonotype was seen a few times. The V gene is TRBV6-1, the J gene TRBJ2-1; a possible D gene is TRBD2 (5 bases). The CDR3 contains 14 residues. CDR1 is MNHNS and CDR2 is SASEGT in the germline V gene. V was clipped by 7 bases and J by 8 bases, with 18 bases between them. For the CDR3, the DNA is TGTGCCAGCAACAAACCGACTAACTCCGATGAGCAGTTCTTC. This encodes CASNKPTNSDEQFF.